This T cell receptor (beta chain) is from a study of beta chain features in type 1 diabetes (dated 2018 in TCRdb). Describing the broader study: Mean age, gender distribution, total cell number and subset yield were not different between patients and healthy donors. Across all samples, 90 million to 130 million sorted cells were examined, and cell number per subset correlated strongly with RNA yield. The study compared TCRB repertoires of sorted circulating CD4+ T cell subsets between recently diagnosed type 1 diabetes patients and matched healthy donors. Whereas all 28 donors provided naive and central memory subsets, regulatory and stem cell-like memory subsets were isolated from just 8 patients and about 8 healthy donors.

Each donor gave one peripheral blood draw, averaging approximately 120 mL, which was collected into heparinised tubes. Naive, central memory, regulatory and stem cell-like memory CD4+ T cells were sorted on a BD FACSAria II using a panel including CD45RO, CCR7, CD25, CD127, CD95 and CD27. Purity was above 95% for every sorted population. Right away, PBMCs were isolated by Lymphoprep density gradient centrifugation and were stained directly, with no culture step. So that batch effects would be minimized, each experiment stained and sorted samples in pairs, pairing one healthy donor with one patient. General conclusions and limits of the study: Shorter templates might be favored by PCR, yet because patient and control samples were amplified and corrected together, any such skew would affect both groups equally. A moderate but significant shortening of TCRB CDR3 length was observed in type 1 diabetes patients in all four CD4+ subsets. Naive, central memory and regulatory TCRB repertoires appeared more similar among patients than among healthy donors. Because small numbers of individuals were included in the HLA sub-analyses, any influence of HLA type on TCRB rearrangement was left unresolved. Sequencing cDNA rather than genomic DNA could over-represent highly expressing activated cells, although activation and CD3 levels did not differ between groups. Fewer insertions and more nucleotide deletions at VDJ recombination sites were observed in patients with type 1 diabetes, implying thymic rearrangement abnormalities.

The germline V gene sets CDR1 to LGHNT and CDR2 to FRNRAP. V loses 7 bases, J loses 1 base, and the germline ends lie 9 bases apart. Taken from cysteine to phenylalanine, the CDR3 has 13 residues. The kept DNA is CDR3 alone, 39 bases in frame from the first base. This clone was counted between two and nine times. There is no known antigen for this receptor. Within one base of it there is no much larger clone, and no base qualities were kept. The entire amount of isolated RNA was reverse transcribed using the High Capacity cDNA Reverse Transcription Kit, so the sequenced TCRB transcripts were expressed ones. Deep immunoSEQ sequencing was performed on naive, central memory and regulatory T cell samples, with an average of roughly 3.3 million total reads per sample. After sorted cells were lysed in RLT buffer, RNA was extracted with DNase-treated RNeasy Micro or Mini kits, with the choice depending on cell number. Each cell subset was processed on its own to prevent cross-contamination, while patient and healthy donor samples were processed together. Using the immunoSEQ multiplex PCR, TCRB sequences were amplified from cDNA into 87-bp fragments spanning the CDR3 region. The amplicons were sequenced using the Illumina HiSeq platform. As for the original processing: Synthetic template baselines were used to correct PCR bias computationally, reads within Hamming distance 2 were collapsed, and singletons that could not be merged were discarded. Reads were aligned against IMGT so that V, D and J genes, CDR3 length and insertions or deletions at six rearrangement sites could be assigned. Within each subset, clonotype counts were normalized to the number of sorted cells before true diversity and Gini coefficients were calculated with the tcR R package. The overlap coefficient, calculated on TCRB nucleotide sequences, was used to measure repertoire sharing. Out-of-frame TCRB sequences from naive cells were analyzed to stand in for the pre-selection repertoire. This immuneACCESS table, as held by TCRdb, lists in-frame sequences with V and J called but not all clones. Of the missing ones, under half trace to an unresolved V gene in checked studies; the others have no known cause. Clone size and V and J calls were adopted from that table, with D and trimming inferred from the DNA. The sample table contains 680,000 or so clones; only one count was recorded for over 10% of them. Roughly 0.022% of the sample is in the top ten clones.

The sequenced sample consisted of naive CD4+ T cells from blood. Reading the label with the study, this specimen's cell subset or site is: true naive CD4+ T cells. The chain uses TRBV12-5 and TRBJ2-3, and perhaps TRBD2 as D gene, on 6 matching bases. This clonotype originated in a man between 18 and 35 years old with type 1 diabetes. The nucleotide sequence reads as follows: TGTGCTAGTGCCGGGGGAGGCACAGATACGCAGTATTTT. Protein translation: CASAGGGTDTQYF.